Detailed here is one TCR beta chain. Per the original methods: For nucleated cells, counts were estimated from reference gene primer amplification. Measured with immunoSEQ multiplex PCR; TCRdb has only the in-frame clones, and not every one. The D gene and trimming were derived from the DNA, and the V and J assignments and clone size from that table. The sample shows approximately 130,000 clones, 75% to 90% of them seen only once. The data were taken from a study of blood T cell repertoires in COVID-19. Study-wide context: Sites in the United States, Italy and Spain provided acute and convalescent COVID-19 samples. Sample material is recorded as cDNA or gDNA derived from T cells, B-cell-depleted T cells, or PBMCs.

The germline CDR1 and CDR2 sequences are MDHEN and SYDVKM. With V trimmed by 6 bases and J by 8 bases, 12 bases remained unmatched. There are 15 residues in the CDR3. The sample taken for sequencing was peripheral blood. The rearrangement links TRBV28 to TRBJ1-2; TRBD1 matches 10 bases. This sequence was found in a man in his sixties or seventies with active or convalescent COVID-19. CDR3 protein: CASRLDRGQWKGYTF. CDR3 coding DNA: TGTGCCAGCAGATTAGACAGGGGGCAATGGAAAGGCTACACCTTC.